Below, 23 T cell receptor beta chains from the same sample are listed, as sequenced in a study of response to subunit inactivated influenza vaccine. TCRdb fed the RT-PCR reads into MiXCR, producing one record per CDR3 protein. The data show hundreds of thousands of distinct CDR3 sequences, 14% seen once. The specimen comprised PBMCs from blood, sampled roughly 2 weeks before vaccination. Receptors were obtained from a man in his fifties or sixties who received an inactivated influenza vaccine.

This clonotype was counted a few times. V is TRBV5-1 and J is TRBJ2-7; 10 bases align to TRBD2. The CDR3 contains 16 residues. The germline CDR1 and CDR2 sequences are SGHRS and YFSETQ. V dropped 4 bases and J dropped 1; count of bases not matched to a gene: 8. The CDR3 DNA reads TGCGCCAGCAGCCCCGGCGGACTAGCGGCTTCCTACGAGCAGTACTTC. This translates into CASSPGGLAASYEQYF. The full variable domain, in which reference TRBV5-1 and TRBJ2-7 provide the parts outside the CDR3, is KAGVTQTPRYLIKTRGQQVTLSCSPISGHRSVSWYQQTPGQGLQFLFEYFSETQRNKGNFPGRFSGRQFSNSRSEMNVSTLELGDSALYLCASSPGGLAASYEQYFGPGTRLTVT.

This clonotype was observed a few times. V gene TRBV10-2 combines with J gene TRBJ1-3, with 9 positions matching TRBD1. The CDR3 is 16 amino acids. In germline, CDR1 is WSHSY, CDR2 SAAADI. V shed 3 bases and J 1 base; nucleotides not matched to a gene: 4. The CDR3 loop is CASSDIGTGSGNTIYF. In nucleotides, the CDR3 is TGCGCCAGCAGTGATATCGGGACAGGGTCTGGAAACACCATATATTTT.

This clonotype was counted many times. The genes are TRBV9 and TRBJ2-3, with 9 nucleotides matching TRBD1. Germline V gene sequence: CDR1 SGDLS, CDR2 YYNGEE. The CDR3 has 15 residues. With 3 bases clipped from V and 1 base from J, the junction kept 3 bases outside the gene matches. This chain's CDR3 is CASSEGQGGTDTQYF. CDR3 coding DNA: TGTGCCAGCAGCGAGGGACAGGGAGGCACAGATACGCAGTATTTT.

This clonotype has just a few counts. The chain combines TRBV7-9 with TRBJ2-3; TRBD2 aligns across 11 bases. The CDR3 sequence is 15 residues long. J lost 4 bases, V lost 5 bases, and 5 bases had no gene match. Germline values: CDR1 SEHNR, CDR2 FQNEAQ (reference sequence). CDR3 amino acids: CASSISSGGPDTQYF. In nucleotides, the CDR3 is TGTGCCAGCAGCATATCTAGCGGGGGGCCAGATACGCAGTATTTT.

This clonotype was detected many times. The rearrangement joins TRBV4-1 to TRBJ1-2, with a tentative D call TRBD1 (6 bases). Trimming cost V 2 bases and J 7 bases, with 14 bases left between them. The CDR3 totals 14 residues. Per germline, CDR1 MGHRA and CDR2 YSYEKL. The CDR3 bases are TGCGCCAGCAGCCAACCGACCAGGGGCGGTGGCTACACCTTC. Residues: CASSQPTRGGGYTF.

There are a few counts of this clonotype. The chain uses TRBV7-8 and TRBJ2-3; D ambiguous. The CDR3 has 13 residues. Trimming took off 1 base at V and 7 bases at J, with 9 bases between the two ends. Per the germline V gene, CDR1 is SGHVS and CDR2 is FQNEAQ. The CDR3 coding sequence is TGTGCCAGCAGCTTAGGTAGTTGGAATACGCAGTATTTT. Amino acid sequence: CASSLGSWNTQYF. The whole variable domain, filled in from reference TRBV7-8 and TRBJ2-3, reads GAGVSQSPRYKVAKRGQDVALRCDPISGHVSLFWYQQALGQGPEFLTYFQNEAQLDKSGLPSDRFFAERPEGSVSTLKIQRTQQEDSAVYLCASSLGSWNTQYFGPGTRLTVL.

CDR3 DNA: TGCGCCAGCAGTGAGTCGTCGCGGGGGGGCCCCTACGAGCAGTACTTC. Residues: CASSESSRGGPYEQYF. The gene calls are TRBV10-2 and TRBJ2-7, with 9 bases lining up with TRBD2. This CDR3 has 16 residues. Per the germline V gene, CDR1 is WSHSY and CDR2 is SAAADI. V shed 0 bases and J 2 bases; nucleotides not matched to a gene: 5.

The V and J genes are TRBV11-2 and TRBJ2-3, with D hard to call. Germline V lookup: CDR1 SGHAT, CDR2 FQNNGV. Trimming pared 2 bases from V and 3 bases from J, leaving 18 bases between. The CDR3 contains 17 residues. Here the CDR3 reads CASSLSLSAGRTDTQYF. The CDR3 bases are TGTGCCAGCAGCTTAAGCCTATCCGCAGGAAGAACAGATACGCAGTATTTT.

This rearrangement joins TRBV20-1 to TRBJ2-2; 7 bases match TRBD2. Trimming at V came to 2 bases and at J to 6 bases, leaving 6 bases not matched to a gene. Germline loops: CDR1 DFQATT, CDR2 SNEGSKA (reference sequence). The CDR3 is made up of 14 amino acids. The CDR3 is CSARPAGVAGELFF. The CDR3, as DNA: TGCAGTGCTAGACCTGCGGGAGTAGCCGGGGAGCTGTTTTTT.

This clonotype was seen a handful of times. This chain's CDR3 is CASSLEQGAWGYTF. The CDR3 coding sequence is TGCGCCAGCAGCTTGGAACAGGGGGCCTGGGGCTACACCTTC. The chain is built from TRBV5-1 and TRBJ1-2, with 9 bases fitting TRBD1. Germline lookup yields CDR1 SGHRS and CDR2 YFSETQ. J was trimmed by 8 bases and V by 0 bases; bases with no gene match: 5. The CDR3 has 14 amino acids.

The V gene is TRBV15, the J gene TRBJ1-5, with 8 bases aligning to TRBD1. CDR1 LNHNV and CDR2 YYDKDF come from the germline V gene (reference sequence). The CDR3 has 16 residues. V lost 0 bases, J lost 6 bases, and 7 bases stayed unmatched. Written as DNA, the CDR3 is TGTGCCACCAGCAGAGACCGGGCAGGGGGCGGTCAGCCCCAGCATTTT. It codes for CATSRDRAGGGQPQHF.

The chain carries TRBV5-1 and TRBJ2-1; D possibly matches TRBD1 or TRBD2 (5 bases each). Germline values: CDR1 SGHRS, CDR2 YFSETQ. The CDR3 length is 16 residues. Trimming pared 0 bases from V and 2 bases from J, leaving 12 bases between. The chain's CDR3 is CASSLGGTKTYNEQFF. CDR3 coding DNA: TGCGCCAGCAGCTTGGGTGGGACGAAAACCTACAATGAGCAGTTCTTC.

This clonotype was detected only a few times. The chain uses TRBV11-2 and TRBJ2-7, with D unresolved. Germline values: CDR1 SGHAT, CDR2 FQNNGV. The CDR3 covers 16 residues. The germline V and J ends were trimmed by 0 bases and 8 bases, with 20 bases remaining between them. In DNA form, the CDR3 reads TGTGCCAGCAGCTTAGATCAACGGGCGGTGGGAAGGAAGCAGTACTTC. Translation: CASSLDQRAVGRKQYF.

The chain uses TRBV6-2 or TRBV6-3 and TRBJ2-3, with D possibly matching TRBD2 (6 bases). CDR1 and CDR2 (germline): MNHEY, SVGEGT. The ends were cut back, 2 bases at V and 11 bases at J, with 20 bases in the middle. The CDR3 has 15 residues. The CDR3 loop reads CASSYGTGRTMGQYF. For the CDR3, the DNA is TGTGCCAGCAGTTACGGGACGGGGAGGACGATGGGGCAGTATTTT.

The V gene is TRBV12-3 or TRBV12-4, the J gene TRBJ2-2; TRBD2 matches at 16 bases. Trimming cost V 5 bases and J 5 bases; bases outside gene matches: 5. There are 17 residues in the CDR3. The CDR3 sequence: CASSPGTSGRATGELFF. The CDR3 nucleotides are TGTGCCAGCAGTCCGGGGACTAGCGGGAGGGCAACCGGGGAGCTGTTTTTT.

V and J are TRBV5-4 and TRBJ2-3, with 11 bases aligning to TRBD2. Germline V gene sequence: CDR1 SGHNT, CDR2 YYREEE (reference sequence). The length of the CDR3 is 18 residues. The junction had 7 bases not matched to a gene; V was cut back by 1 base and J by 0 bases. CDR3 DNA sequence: TGTGCCAGCAGCTTGAGGGGACTAGCGGATCCTAGCACAGATACGCAGTATTTT. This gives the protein CASSLRGLADPSTDTQYF.

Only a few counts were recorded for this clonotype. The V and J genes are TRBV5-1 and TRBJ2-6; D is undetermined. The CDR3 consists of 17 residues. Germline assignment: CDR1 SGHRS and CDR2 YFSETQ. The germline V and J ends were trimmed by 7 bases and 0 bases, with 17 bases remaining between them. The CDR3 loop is CASGITDPLSGANVLTF. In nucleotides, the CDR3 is TGCGCCAGCGGCATTACTGACCCTCTCTCTGGGGCCAACGTCCTGACTTTC.

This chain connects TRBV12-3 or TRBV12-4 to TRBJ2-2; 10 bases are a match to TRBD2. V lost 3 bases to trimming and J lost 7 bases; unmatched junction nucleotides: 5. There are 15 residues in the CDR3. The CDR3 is CASSFLAGVGGELFF. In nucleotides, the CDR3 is TGTGCCAGCAGTTTCCTAGCGGGAGTCGGCGGGGAGCTGTTTTTT.

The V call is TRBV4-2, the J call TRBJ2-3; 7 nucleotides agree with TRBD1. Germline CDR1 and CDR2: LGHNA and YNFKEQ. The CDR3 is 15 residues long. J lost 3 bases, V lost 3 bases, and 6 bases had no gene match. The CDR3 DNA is TGTGCCAGCAGCCAGACAGGGTATATTACAGATACGCAGTATTTT. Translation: CASSQTGYITDTQYF.

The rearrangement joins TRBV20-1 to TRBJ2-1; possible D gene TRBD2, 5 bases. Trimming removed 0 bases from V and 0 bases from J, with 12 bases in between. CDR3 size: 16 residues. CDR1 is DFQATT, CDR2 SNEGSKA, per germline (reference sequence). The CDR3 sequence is CSARDTRSPSYNEQFF. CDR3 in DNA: TGCAGTGCTAGAGATACTAGGTCCCCCTCCTACAATGAGCAGTTCTTC.

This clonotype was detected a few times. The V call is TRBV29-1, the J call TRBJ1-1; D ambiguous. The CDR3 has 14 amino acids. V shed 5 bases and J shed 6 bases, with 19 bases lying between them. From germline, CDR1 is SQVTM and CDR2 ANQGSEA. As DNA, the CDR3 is TGCAGCGTTTCCCAGGTGGGGAATAGGGCTGAAGCTTTCTTT. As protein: CSVSQVGNRAEAFF.

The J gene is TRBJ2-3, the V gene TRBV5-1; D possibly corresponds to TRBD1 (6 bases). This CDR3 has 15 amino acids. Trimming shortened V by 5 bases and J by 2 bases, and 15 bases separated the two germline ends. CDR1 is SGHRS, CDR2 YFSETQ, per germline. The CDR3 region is CASRKRQEITDTQYF. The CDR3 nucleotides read TGCGCCAGCAGAAAGAGACAGGAAATCACAGATACGCAGTATTTT. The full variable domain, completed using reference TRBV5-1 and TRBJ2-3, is KAGVTQTPRYLIKTRGQQVTLSCSPISGHRSVSWYQQTPGQGLQFLFEYFSETQRNKGNFPGRFSGRQFSNSRSEMNVSTLELGDSALYLCASRKRQEITDTQYFGPGTRLTVL.

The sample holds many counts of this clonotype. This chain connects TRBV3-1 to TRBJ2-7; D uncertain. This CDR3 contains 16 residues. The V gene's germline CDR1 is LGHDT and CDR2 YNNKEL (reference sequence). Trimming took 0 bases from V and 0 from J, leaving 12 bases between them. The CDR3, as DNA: TGTGCCAGCAGCCAAGATCCCAGACTTTCCTCCTACGAGCAGTACTTC. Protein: CASSQDPRLSSYEQYF.